This T cell receptor beta chain originates from a study of blood T cell repertoires in COVID-19. Study as a whole: Nucleic acid was either cDNA or gDNA, and it came from T cells, B-cell-depleted T cells, or PBMCs.

The CDR3 consists of 14 residues. V shed 6 bases and J shed 3 bases, with 11 bases lying between them. Looked up from germline, CDR1 is SGHTA and CDR2 is FQGNSA. In the source study's methods: Scientists estimated how many nucleated cells there were by amplifying reference gene primers. TCRdb's table, derived via immunoSEQ multiplex PCR, lists solely in-frame clones and lacks some. V and J calls and clone size follow that table, whereas D and trimming were derived from the DNA. The sample has about 210,000 clones; about 88% are singletons. The genes are TRBV7-2 and TRBJ2-2; D not certain. This TCR was recovered from a woman in her thirties or forties with acute or convalescent COVID-19. The sequenced sample was peripheral blood. The DNA of the CDR3 is TGTGCCAGCAGTCAAGCTAGATACACCGGGGAGCTGTTTTTT. Translating gives CASSQARYTGELFF.